The 6 T cell receptor beta chains given below trace back to one sample, sequenced in a study of blood T cell repertoires in COVID-19 (TCRdb year 2020). Receptors were amplified or captured by the immunoSEQ multiplex PCR assay. Sourced from immuneACCESS, this table was stored by TCRdb with only in-frame sequences that have V and J called. A share of the clones is absent; for the studies checked, an unresolved V gene accounts for under half, and the remainder has no known explanation. This sample gives 200,000 to 250,000 clones in total; about 86% of them show up just once. Approximately 1.5% of the sample goes to the ten largest clones. The sample consisted of peripheral blood. The receptor set was obtained from a man between 18 and 29 years old with active or convalescent COVID-19.

This clone showed up just a few times. The CDR3 nucleotides are TGTGCCAGCAGCCAAGTGGGCGAAAATCAGCCCCAGCATTTT. Protein: CASSQVGENQPQHF. The V gene is TRBV4-2, the J gene TRBJ1-5; D uncertain. The V gene's germline CDR1 is LGHNA and CDR2 YNFKEQ. The CDR3 has 14 amino acids. V was trimmed by 1 base and J by 4 bases, leaving 8 bases between them.

This chain connects TRBV19 to TRBJ2-7; 8 positions match TRBD1. Trimming took 5 bases from V and 1 from J; bases not matched to a gene: 4. The germline V gene has CDR1 LNHDA and CDR2 SQIVND (reference sequence). The CDR3 is made up of 14 amino acids. The CDR3 sequence is CASSPGQVSYEQYF. In DNA, the CDR3 is TGTGCCAGTAGTCCGGGACAGGTTTCCTACGAGCAGTACTTC.

This clone was picked up a small number of times. In nucleotides, the CDR3 is TGTGCCACGTGGACAGGGGGGAATCAGCCCCAGCATTTT. This translates into CATWTGGNQPQHF. The chain links TRBV6-6 to TRBJ1-5, with 10 bases lining up with TRBD1. Per germline, CDR1 MNHNY and CDR2 SVGAGI (reference sequence). This CDR3 is 13 amino acids long. J gave up 4 bases and V 10 bases, and 4 bases lay outside the gene matches.

In this sample, this clone turned up a few times. The chain recombines TRBV27 with TRBJ1-5; D might be TRBD1 (5 bases). Per germline, CDR1 MNHEY and CDR2 SMNVEV (reference sequence). This CDR3 comprises 12 residues. Trimming pared 6 bases from V and 9 bases from J, leaving 12 bases between. The CDR3 reads CASSWTGGPQHF. DNA for the CDR3: TGTGCCAGCAGCTGGACCGGGGGGCCCCAGCATTTT.

This chain joins TRBV7-9 and TRBJ1-5, with a tentative D call TRBD1 (5 bases). This CDR3 has 14 residues. V was clipped by 0 bases and J by 9 bases, with 12 bases between them. Germline CDR1 and CDR2: SEHNR and FQNEAQ (reference sequence). The CDR3 loop is CASSLAGNGGPQHF. CDR3 DNA sequence: TGTGCCAGCAGCTTAGCGGGAAACGGGGGGCCCCAGCATTTT.

The rearrangement joins TRBV7-2 to TRBJ2-7, with D possibly matching TRBD2 (5 bases). This CDR3 is built from 12 residues. The V end lost 2 bases, the J end lost 7 bases, and 9 bases lay between the germline ends. Germline V gives CDR1 SGHTA, CDR2 FQGNSA. The CDR3 coding sequence is TGTGCCAGCAGCTTACCGCGAGGGGAGCAGTACTTC. Translating it yields CASSLPRGEQYF. The full variable domain, completed using reference TRBV7-2 and TRBJ2-7, is GAGVSQSPSNKVTEKGKDVELRCDPISGHTALYWYRQSLGQGLEFLIYFQGNSAPDKSGLPSDRFSAERTGGSVSTLTIQRTQQEDSAVYLCASSLPRGEQYFGPGTRLTVT.